This TCR beta chain stems from a study of long-term antiretroviral therapy in people with HIV. The wider study: Specimens dating back about a decade before the 2015 immediate-ART recommendation are the oldest included. Whole-study findings and limits: Against controls, HIV repertoires showed narrower ranges of CDR3 length. An increase in diversity followed ART, yet levels stayed below transplant donor controls.

The immunoSEQ assay was v3.0, run at survey level. The method was immunoSEQ multiplex PCR; TCRdb's version includes in-frame clones alone and lacks a portion of them. The sample yields approximately 10,000 clones, approximately 79% seen once. This clone is hyperexpanded by share. The antigen is unknown. CDR3 length: 13 amino acids. CDR1 and CDR2 (germline): MNHEY, SMNVEV (reference sequence). Trimming removed 6 bases at V and 2 bases at J, with 10 bases between. Here the sequenced sample was unsorted PBMCs, taken about 7 years after starting antiretroviral therapy. The receptor comes from a man aged 50-60 years with HIV. The chain joins TRBV27 to TRBJ1-2; D uncertain. CDR3 in DNA: TGTGCCAGCAGGGACCGGATCAACTATGGCTACACCTTC. Protein: CASRDRINYGYTF.